The entry below describes one T cell receptor (beta chain). The CDR3 contains 17 residues. V gave up 3 bases and J gave up 2 bases; unmatched junction bases: 9. Germline V gene sequence: CDR1 LGHNA, CDR2 YNFKEQ. This sample was taken from a study of cytomegalovirus exposure and HLA in healthy donors. Amplification used 60 Vbeta primers and 13 Jbeta primers. The protocol was immunoSEQ multiplex PCR, while the TCRdb copy is restricted to in-frame clones and leaves out a portion. Its table records fewer than 150,000 clones. Input material: PBMCs. The receptor's source is a man in his forties in good health and CMV-seronegative. The gene calls are TRBV4-2 and TRBJ1-2; 10 bases align to TRBD1. The DNA of the CDR3 is TGTGCCAGCAGCCATCTCCGGCCGGGACAGGGGAACTATGGCTACACCTTC. It yields the protein CASSHLRPGQGNYGYTF.